Below, one T cell receptor (beta chain) is given with its context. What it binds is not known. Trimming stripped 5 bases from V and 14 bases from J, with 13 bases between. The germline gives CDR1 MNHEY, CDR2 SVGEGT. CDR3 length equals 11 residues. The sample belongs to a study of identical twins. TCRdb recomputed calls from the 5' RACE reads with MiXCR, one row per CDR3 protein. Of about 530,000 distinct CDR3 sequences listed, nearly 15% are singletons. The study, taken as a whole, reports: Out-of-frame alpha sequences common to twins were enriched for low generation probability. Insertions were fewer in abundant cord blood beta clonotypes, whereas memory repertoires showed none of this pattern. Cross-sectional statistical analysis was relied on for the conclusions, without the same donors being followed. In beta out-of-frame sequences, the excess sharing between twins was weaker.

These data are also associated with another study on yellow fever vaccine responses in identical twins.

The source of this sequence is a woman younger than 35 in good health. The rearrangement links TRBV6-2 or TRBV6-3 to TRBJ2-1; tentative D call: TRBD1 (6 bases). The sequencing sample was made of CD4+ T cells sorted from blood. Written as DNA, the CDR3 is TGTGCCAGCAGTCGAGGACAGCGCGAGTTCTTC. Protein: CASSRGQREFF.